Listed below are T cell receptor beta chains from one sample, sequenced in a study of cytomegalovirus exposure and HLA in healthy donors. Assay: immunoSEQ multiplex PCR; the TCRdb copy retains only in-frame clones and omits some. Here the sample spans 59,000 or so clones, 85% to 90% being singletons. The sequenced material came from PBMCs. Source of these receptors: a woman under 30 in good health and CMV-seronegative. Each CDR3 is given with its conserved first and last residue. A D gene is named only where the DNA matches it firmly. Some rows have no size entry. The others give once, few or many, or a class for an expanded clone.

V: TRBV6-5; size: NA; D: TRBD1; J: TRBJ1-1; CDR3: CASRTGTANTEAFF; DNA: TGTGCCAGCAGAACCGGGACAGCGAACACTGAAGCTTTCTTT
V: TRBV5-5; size: NA; D: NA; J: TRBJ2-7; CDR3: CASSLEGPYEQYF; DNA: TGTGCCAGCAGCTTGGAGGGGCCCTACGAGCAGTACTTC
V: TRBV27; size: NA; D: NA; J: TRBJ2-7; CDR3: CASSLTTNSREQYF; DNA: TGTGCCAGCAGTTTAACTACCAATTCGAGGGAGCAGTACTTC
V: TRBV5-1; size: NA; D: TRBD1; J: TRBJ2-5; CDR3: CASSPEQGALGQYF; DNA: TGCGCCAGCAGCCCCGAACAGGGGGCGCTGGGCCAGTACTTC
V: TRBV18; size: NA; D: NA; J: TRBJ2-7; CDR3: CASSPGTQAYEQYF; DNA: TGTGCCAGCTCACCCGGGACTCAGGCCTACGAGCAGTACTTC
V: TRBV5-4; size: NA; D: NA; J: TRBJ2-3; CDR3: CASSRNTDTQYF; DNA: TGTGCCAGCAGCCGTAACACAGATACGCAGTATTTT
V: TRBV7-9; size: NA; D: TRBD2; J: TRBJ2-1; CDR3: CASSLPRGAYNEQFF; DNA: TGTGCCAGCAGCTTGCCGCGGGGGGCCTACAATGAGCAGTTCTTC
V: TRBV25-1; size: NA; D: NA; J: TRBJ2-6; CDR3: CASSAAGDTGANVLTF; DNA: TGTGCCAGCAGTGCAGCAGGGGATACCGGGGCCAACGTCCTGACTTTC
V: TRBV7-3; size: NA; D: NA; J: TRBJ2-5; CDR3: CASSLTGGSRETQYF; DNA: TGTGCCAGCAGCTTAACAGGGGGAAGTCGAGAGACCCAGTACTTC
V: TRBV5-1; size: NA; D: TRBD2; J: TRBJ2-3; CDR3: CASSLTSGGSTDTQYF; DNA: TGCGCCAGCAGCTTGACTAGCGGGGGATCCACAGATACGCAGTATTTT
V: TRBV2; size: NA; D: NA; J: TRBJ2-3; CDR3: CASNKEGRGTDTQYF; DNA: TGTGCCAGCAACAAGGAGGGCCGGGGCACAGATACGCAGTATTTT
V: TRBV30; size: NA; D: TRBD1; J: TRBJ2-7; CDR3: CAWSAGQGPYEQYF; DNA: TGTGCCTGGAGTGCAGGACAGGGCCCCTACGAGCAGTACTTC
V: TRBV29-1; size: NA; D: NA; J: TRBJ2-3; CDR3: CSVEGLGSTDTQYF; DNA: TGCAGCGTTGAAGGACTTGGTAGCACAGATACGCAGTATTTT
V: TRBV11-2; size: few; D: TRBD2; J: TRBJ2-3; CDR3: CASSLGPSGYTDTQYF; DNA: TGTGCCAGCAGCTTAGGCCCTAGCGGATACACAGATACGCAGTATTTT
V: TRBV6-4; size: medium-sized; D: NA; J: TRBJ2-1; CDR3: CASSSGSYNEQFF; DNA: TGTGCCAGCAGTAGCGGCTCCTACAATGAGCAGTTCTTC
V: TRBV19; size: few; D: NA; J: TRBJ2-2; CDR3: CASSQWSTNTGELFF; DNA: TGTGCCAGTAGTCAATGGAGTACAAACACCGGGGAGCTGTTTTTT
V: TRBV29-1; size: NA; D: NA; J: TRBJ1-4; CDR3: CSVGLIGSNEKLFF; DNA: TGCAGCGTTGGGCTAATCGGGTCCAATGAAAAACTGTTTTTT
V: TRBV9; size: NA; D: NA; J: TRBJ1-4; CDR3: CASSADGANEKLFF; DNA: TGTGCCAGCAGCGCCGACGGGGCTAATGAAAAACTGTTTTTT
V: TRBV5-1; size: NA; D: TRBD1; J: TRBJ2-2; CDR3: CASRGTGGHTGELFF; DNA: TGCGCCAGCAGGGGTACAGGGGGCCACACCGGGGAGCTGTTTTTT
V: TRBV28; size: NA; D: NA; J: TRBJ2-7; CDR3: CASSLELAYEQYF; DNA: TGTGCCAGCAGTTTAGAACTAGCCTACGAGCAGTACTTC
V: TRBV6-5; size: NA; D: NA; J: TRBJ1-2; CDR3: CASSYSSGLGYTF; DNA: TGTGCCAGCAGTTACTCGAGCGGTCTTGGCTACACCTTC
V: TRBV5-5; size: NA; D: TRBD2; J: TRBJ2-3; CDR3: CASSLRGGRGDTQYF; DNA: TGTGCCAGCAGCTTGAGAGGCGGGAGGGGGGATACGCAGTATTTT
V: TRBV11-2; size: few; D: TRBD2; J: TRBJ2-1; CDR3: CASSPEGGGASEQFF; DNA: TGTGCCAGCAGCCCAGAGGGCGGGGGGGCCAGTGAGCAGTTCTTC
V: TRBV7-3; size: NA; D: NA; J: TRBJ2-3; CDR3: CASSLRASGVGDTQYF; DNA: TGTGCCAGCAGCTTAAGAGCTTCGGGGGTGGGAGATACGCAGTATTTT
V: TRBV28; size: NA; D: NA; J: TRBJ2-7; CDR3: CASSLSATGSYEQYF; DNA: TGTGCCAGCAGTTTAAGTGCGACTGGCTCCTACGAGCAGTACTTC
V: TRBV7-9; size: NA; D: TRBD1; J: TRBJ2-5; CDR3: CASSLAGQGIGETQYF; DNA: TGTGCCAGCAGCTTAGCGGGACAGGGGATAGGAGAGACCCAGTACTTC
V: TRBV4-3; size: NA; D: NA; J: TRBJ1-2; CDR3: CASSPSRLGKYGYTF; DNA: TGCGCCAGCAGCCCCTCCCGACTAGGGAAGTATGGCTACACCTTC
V: TRBV1; size: few; D: NA; J: TRBJ2-7; CDR3: CTSSQRTSGGEQYF; DNA: TGCACCAGCAGCCAACGGACTAGCGGGGGGGAGCAGTACTTC
V: TRBV6-6; size: few; D: TRBD2; J: TRBJ2-5; CDR3: CASSTGTSVWRETQYF; DNA: TGTGCCAGCAGTACCGGGACTAGCGTGTGGAGAGAGACCCAGTACTTC
V: TRBV6-5; size: NA; D: TRBD1; J: TRBJ1-2; CDR3: CASSGTGRNGYTF; DNA: TGTGCCAGCAGTGGGACAGGTAGAAATGGCTACACCTTC
V: TRBV18; size: NA; D: NA; J: TRBJ1-4; CDR3: CASSPQRTNEKLFF; DNA: TGTGCCAGCTCACCACAGAGAACTAATGAAAAACTGTTTTTT
V: TRBV2; size: NA; D: NA; J: TRBJ1-2; CDR3: CASSETREDGYTF; DNA: TGTGCCAGCAGTGAAACCAGGGAAGATGGCTACACCTTC
V: TRBV15; size: NA; D: TRBD1; J: TRBJ1-1; CDR3: CATSRWQGGTEAFF; DNA: TGTGCCACCAGCAGATGGCAGGGGGGAACTGAAGCTTTCTTT
V: TRBV5-1; size: NA; D: TRBD1; J: TRBJ2-7; CDR3: CASSLGDRGPREQYF; DNA: TGCGCCAGCAGCTTGGGAGACAGGGGGCCACGGGAGCAGTACTTC
V: TRBV28; size: NA; D: TRBD1; J: TRBJ1-1; CDR3: CASSLFSGGTEAFF; DNA: TGTGCCAGCAGTTTATTCTCAGGGGGCACTGAAGCTTTCTTT
V: TRBV30; size: NA; D: TRBD2; J: TRBJ2-4; CDR3: CAWSVWRWTSGRRQNIQYF; DNA: TGTGCCTGGAGTGTCTGGCGGTGGACTAGCGGGAGACGCCAAAACATTCAGTACTTC
V: TRBV9; size: NA; D: TRBD2; J: TRBJ2-1; CDR3: CASSVEGLAGGGYNEQFF; DNA: TGTGCCAGCAGCGTAGAGGGGCTAGCGGGGGGAGGCTACAATGAGCAGTTCTTC